The T cell receptor (beta chain) described here comes from a study of blood T cell repertoires in COVID-19. Libraries were prepared by immunoSEQ multiplex PCR; TCRdb keeps only in-frame clonotypes and omits some of them. Altogether over 150,000 clones are present, about nine tenths being singletons, with the ten largest covering 1.1%. J lost 0 bases, V lost 7 bases, and 7 bases had no gene match. The length of the CDR3 is 14 residues. Germline-derived CDR1 and CDR2 are SGHRS and YFSETQ. The rearrangement uses TRBV5-1 and TRBJ2-7; TRBD1 matches at 7 bases. Material: peripheral blood. The clonotype originates from a young man with acute or convalescent COVID-19. The CDR3 is CASRGQPSSYEQYF. In DNA form, the CDR3 reads TGCGCCAGCCGGGGACAGCCGTCCTCCTACGAGCAGTACTTC.